This TCR beta chain was found in a study of blood T cells in healthy people across ages. Study observations and caveats: Getting older went along with TCR beta diversity per million T cells dropping roughly linearly. Both naive CD4+ cell counts and diversity were greater in long-lived donors than in aged donors.

Trimming took 2 bases from V and 4 from J, leaving 8 bases between them. The CDR3 totals 13 residues. Total RNA amounts of at least 5 micrograms were extracted per sample. It was with a sample-barcoded 5' primer and a J-beta primer mix that a second PCR of about 7 to 12 cycles was run. All samples gave at least 3 million CDR3-containing paired-end reads. TCRdb ran MiXCR on the 5' RACE reads and lists one entry per CDR3 protein. The sample includes more than 650,000 distinct CDR3 sequences, roughly 20% of them seen just once. This clonotype was recorded a few times. Its antigen is as yet unknown. The specimen was blood. The receptor was isolated from a man aged 65 to 85 in good health. This sequence joins TRBV12-3 or TRBV12-4 and TRBJ1-2, with D hard to call. The chain's CDR3 is CASSLWAGYGYTF. The DNA for the CDR3 is TGTGCCAGCAGTTTATGGGCGGGCTATGGCTACACCTTC.